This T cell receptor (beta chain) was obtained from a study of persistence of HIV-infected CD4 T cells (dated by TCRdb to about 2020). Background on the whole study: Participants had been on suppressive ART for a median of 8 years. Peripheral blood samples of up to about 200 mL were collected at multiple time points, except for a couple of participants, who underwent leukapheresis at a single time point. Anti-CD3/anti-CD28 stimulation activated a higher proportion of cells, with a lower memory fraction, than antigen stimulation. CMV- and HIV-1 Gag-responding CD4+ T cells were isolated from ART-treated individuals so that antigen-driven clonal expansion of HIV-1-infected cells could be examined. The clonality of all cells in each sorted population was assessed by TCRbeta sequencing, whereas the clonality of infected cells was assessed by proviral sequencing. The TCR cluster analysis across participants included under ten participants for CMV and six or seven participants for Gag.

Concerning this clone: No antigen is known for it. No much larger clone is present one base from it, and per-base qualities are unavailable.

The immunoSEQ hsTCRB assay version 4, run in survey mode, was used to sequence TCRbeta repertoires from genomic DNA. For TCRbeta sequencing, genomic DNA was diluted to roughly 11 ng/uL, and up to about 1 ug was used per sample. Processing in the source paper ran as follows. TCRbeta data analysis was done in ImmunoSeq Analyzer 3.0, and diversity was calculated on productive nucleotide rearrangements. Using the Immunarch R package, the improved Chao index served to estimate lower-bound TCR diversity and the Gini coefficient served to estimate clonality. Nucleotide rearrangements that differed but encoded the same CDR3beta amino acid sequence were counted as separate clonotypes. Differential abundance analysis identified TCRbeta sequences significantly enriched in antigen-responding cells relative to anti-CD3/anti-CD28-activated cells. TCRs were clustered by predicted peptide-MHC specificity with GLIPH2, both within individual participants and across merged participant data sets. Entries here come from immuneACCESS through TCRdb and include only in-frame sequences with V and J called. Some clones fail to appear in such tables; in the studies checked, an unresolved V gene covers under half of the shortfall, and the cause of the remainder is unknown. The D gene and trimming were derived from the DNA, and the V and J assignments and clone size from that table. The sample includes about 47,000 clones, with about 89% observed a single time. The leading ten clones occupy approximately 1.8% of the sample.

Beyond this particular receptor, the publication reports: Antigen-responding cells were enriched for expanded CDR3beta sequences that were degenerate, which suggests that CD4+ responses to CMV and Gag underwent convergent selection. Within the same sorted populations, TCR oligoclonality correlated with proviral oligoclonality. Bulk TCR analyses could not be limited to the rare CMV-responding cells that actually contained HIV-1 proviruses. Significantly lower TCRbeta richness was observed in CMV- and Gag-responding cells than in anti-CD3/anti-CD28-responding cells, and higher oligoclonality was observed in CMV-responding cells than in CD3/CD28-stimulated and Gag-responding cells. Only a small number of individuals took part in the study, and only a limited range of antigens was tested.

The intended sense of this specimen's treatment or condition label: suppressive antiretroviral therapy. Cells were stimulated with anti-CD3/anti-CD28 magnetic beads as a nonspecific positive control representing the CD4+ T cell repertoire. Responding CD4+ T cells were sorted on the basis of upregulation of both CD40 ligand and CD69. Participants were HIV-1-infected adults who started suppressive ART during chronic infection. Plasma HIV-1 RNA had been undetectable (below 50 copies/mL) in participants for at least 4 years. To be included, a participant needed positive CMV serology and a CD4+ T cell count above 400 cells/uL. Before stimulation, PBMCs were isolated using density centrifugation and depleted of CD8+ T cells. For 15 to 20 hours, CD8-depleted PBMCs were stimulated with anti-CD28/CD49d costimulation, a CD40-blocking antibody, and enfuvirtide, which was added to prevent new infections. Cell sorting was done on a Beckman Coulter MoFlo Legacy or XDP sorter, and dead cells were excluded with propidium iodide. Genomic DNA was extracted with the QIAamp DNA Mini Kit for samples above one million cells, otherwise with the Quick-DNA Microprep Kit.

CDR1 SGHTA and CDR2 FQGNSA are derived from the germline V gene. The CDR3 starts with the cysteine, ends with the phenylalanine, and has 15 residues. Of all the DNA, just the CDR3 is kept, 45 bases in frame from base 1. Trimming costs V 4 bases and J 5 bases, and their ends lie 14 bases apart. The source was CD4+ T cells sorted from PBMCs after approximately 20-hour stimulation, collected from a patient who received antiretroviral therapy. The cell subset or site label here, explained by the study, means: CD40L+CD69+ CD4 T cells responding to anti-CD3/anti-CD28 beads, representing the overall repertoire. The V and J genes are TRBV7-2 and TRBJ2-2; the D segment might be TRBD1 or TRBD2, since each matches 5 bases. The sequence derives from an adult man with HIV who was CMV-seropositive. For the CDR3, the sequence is CASSSPQGVTGELFF. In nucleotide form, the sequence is TGTGCCAGCAGCTCCCCCCAGGGAGTTACCGGGGAGCTGTTTTTT.